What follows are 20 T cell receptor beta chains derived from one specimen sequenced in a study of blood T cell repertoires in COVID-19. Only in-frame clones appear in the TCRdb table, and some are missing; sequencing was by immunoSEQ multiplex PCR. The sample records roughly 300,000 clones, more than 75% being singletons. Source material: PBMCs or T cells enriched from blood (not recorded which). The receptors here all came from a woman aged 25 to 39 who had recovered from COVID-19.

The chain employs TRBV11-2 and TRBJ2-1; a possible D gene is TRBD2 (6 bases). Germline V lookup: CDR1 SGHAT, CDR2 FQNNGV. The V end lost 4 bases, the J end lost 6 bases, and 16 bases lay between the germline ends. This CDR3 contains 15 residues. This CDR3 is CASSWEVAEFNEQFF. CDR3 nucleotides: TGTGCCAGCAGCTGGGAAGTAGCGGAGTTCAATGAGCAGTTCTTC.

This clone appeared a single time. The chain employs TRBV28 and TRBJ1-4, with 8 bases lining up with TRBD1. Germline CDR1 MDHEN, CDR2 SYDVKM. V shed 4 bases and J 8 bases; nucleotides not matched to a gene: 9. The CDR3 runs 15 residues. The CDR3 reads CASSSRQGLLEKLFF. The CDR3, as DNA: TGTGCCAGCAGTTCCCGACAGGGGTTATTAGAAAAACTGTTTTTT.

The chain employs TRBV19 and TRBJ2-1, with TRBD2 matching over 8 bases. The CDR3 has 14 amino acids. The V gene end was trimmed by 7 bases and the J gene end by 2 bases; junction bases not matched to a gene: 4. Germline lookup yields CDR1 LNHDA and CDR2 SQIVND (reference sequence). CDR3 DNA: TGTGCCAGTAAGGTTAGCGGGACCTACAATGAGCAGTTCTTC. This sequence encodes CASKVSGTYNEQFF.

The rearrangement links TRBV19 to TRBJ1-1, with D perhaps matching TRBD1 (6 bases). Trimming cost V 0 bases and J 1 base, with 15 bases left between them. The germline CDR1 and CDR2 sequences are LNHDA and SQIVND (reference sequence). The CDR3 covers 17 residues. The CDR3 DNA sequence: TGTGCCAGTAGTATAGAAAATCAGGGGCCCCGGAACACTGAAGCTTTCTTT. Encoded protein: CASSIENQGPRNTEAFF.

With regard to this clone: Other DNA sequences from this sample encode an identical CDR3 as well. The CDR3 spells CASSRGIGGVTEAFF. In nucleotides, the CDR3 is TGTGCCAGTAGCCGTGGGATCGGAGGTGTCACCGAAGCTTTCTTT. This chain uses TRBV19 with TRBJ1-1; D remains ambiguous. The germline V gene encodes CDR1 LNHDA and CDR2 SQIVND (reference sequence). This CDR3 contains 15 residues. Trimming pared 6 bases from V and 8 bases from J, leaving 22 bases between.

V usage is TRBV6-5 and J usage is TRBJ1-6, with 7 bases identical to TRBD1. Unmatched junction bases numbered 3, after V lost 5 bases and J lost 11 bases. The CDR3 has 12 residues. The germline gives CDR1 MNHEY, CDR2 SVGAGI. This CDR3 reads CASSRDRAPLHF. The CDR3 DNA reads TGTGCCAGCAGTAGGGACAGAGCACCCCTCCACTTT.

The DNA of the CDR3 is TGTGCCAGCAGCTTAGATTTTACCCAGCGGCCCTATGGCTACACCTTC. Amino acids: CASSLDFTQRPYGYTF. This chain links TRBV11-2 with TRBJ1-2; D unresolved. This CDR3 spans 16 amino acids. Trimming removed 0 bases from V and 4 bases from J, with 15 bases in between. Germline V CDR1 and CDR2: SGHAT, FQNNGV.

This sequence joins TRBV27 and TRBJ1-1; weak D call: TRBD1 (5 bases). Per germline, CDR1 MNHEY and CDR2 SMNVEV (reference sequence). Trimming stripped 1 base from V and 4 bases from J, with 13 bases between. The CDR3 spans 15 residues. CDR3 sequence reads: CASSLLRGYRTEAFF. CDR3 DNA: TGTGCCAGCAGTTTATTACGGGGGTACCGCACTGAAGCTTTCTTT.

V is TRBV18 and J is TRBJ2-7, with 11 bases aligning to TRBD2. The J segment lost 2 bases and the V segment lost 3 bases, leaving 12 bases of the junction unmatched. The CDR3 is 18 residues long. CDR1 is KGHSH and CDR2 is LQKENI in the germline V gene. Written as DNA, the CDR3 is TGTGCCAGCTCACCCCCGACTAGCGGGGCGTATTATCCCTACGAGCAGTACTTC. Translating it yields CASSPPTSGAYYPYEQYF.

CDR3: CSASSGYGYTF. The CDR3 region has the DNA TGCAGTGCTAGTTCAGGGTATGGCTACACCTTC. J is TRBJ1-2 and V is TRBV20-1; D may be TRBD1 (5 bases). Per the germline V gene, CDR1 is DFQATT and CDR2 is SNEGSKA (reference sequence). Trimming took 3 bases from V and 5 from J, leaving 7 bases between them. This CDR3 has 11 amino acids.

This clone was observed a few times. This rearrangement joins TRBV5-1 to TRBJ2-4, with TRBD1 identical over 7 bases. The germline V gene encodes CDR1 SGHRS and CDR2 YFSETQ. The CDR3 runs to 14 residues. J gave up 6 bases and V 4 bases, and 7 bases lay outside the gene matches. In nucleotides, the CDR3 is TGCGCCAGCAGCCACAGGGGTGGCAGAAACATTCAGTACTTC. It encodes CASSHRGGRNIQYF.

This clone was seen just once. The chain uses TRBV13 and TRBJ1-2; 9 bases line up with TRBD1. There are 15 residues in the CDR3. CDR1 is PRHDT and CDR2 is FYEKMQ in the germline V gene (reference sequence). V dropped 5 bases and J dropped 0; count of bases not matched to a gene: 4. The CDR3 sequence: CASSRQGGTNYGYTF. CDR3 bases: TGTGCCAGCAGCCGACAGGGGGGGACTAACTATGGCTACACCTTC.

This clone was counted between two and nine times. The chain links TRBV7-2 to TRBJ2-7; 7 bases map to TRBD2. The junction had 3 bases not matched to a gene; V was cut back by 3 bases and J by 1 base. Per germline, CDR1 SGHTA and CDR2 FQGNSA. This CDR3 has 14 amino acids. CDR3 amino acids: CASSLPGGSYEQYF. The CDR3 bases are TGTGCCAGCAGCTTGCCGGGAGGTTCCTACGAGCAGTACTTC.

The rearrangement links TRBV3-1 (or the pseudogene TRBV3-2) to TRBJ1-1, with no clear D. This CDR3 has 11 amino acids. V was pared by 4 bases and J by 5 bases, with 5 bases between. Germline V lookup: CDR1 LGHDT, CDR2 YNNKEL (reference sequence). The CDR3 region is CASSPGTEAFF. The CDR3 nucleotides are TGTGCCAGCAGCCCGGGGACTGAAGCTTTCTTT.

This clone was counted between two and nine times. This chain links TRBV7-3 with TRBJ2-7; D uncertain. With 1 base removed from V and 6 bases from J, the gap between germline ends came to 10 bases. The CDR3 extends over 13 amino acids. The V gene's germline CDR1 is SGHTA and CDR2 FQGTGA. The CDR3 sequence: CASSLNPGFEQYF. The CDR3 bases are TGTGCCAGCAGCTTAAACCCGGGTTTCGAGCAGTACTTC.

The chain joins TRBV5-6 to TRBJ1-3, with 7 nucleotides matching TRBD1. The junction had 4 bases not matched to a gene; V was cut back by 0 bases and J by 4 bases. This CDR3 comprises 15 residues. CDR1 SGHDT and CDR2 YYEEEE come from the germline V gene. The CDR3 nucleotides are TGTGCCAGCAGCTTGGGACCGGGACAGGGAAACACCATATATTTT. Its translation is CASSLGPGQGNTIYF.

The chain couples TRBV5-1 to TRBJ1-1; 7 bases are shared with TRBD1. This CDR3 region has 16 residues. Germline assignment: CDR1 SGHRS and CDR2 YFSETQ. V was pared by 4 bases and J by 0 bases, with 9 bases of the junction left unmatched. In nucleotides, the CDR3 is TGCGCCAGCAGCGTAAACAGGGGAGGCATGAACACTGAAGCTTTCTTT. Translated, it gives CASSVNRGGMNTEAFF.

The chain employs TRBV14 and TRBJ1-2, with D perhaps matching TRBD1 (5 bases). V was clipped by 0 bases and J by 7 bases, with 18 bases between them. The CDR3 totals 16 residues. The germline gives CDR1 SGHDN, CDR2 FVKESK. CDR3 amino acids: CASSQELAGGIGGYTF. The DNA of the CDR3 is TGTGCCAGCAGCCAAGAGCTGGCGGGGGGGATCGGTGGCTACACCTTC.

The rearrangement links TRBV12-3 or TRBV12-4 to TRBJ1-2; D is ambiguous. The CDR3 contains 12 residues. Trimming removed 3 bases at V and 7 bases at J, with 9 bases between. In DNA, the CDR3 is TGTGCCAGCAGTTTCGGGGTGCTTGGCTACACCTTC. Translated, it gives CASSFGVLGYTF.

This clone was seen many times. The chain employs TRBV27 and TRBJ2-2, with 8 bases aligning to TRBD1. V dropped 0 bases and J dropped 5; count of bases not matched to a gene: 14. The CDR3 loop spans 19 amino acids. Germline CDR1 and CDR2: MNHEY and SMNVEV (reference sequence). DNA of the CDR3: TGTGCCAGCAGTTTATCGATAAGGCCTCGACGGACAGGGACCGGGGAGCTGTTTTTT. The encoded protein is CASSLSIRPRRTGTGELFF.